Listed below are T cell receptor beta chains from one sample, sequenced in a study of molecular identifiers for immune sequencing clone quantification. TCRdb independently ran MiXCR on the PCR reads; one entry per CDR3 protein. The data show about 40,000 distinct CDR3 sequences, about 18% seen once. Sequenced input: naive CD8+ T cells from blood, with Jurkat cell RNA spiked in. The receptors were sampled from a human donor in good health. Some libraries in this study had Jurkat cell RNA spiked in. Each CDR3 is given with its conserved first and last residue. D genes are given only for firm matches. The listing skips clone size in some rows; elsewhere it reads once, few, many or a size class.

j_call d_call v_call cdr3_length clone_size cdr3_nt cdr3_aa
TRBJ2-7 NA TRBV5-6 14 NA TGTGCCAGCAGCTTGGTGGGCTGCCCCTACGAGCAGTACTTC CASSLVGCPYEQYF
TRBJ2-1 NA TRBV27 14 NA TGTGCCAGCAGTTTGTGGAGGGGGGTTAGGGAGCAGTTCTTC CASSLWRGVREQFF
TRBJ2-1 NA TRBV20-1 14 many TGCAGTGCTAACCTAGCGCCCTCCTACAATGAGCAGTTCTTC CSANLAPSYNEQFF
TRBJ2-1 TRBD2 TRBV7-9 16 medium-sized TGTGCCAGCAGCCCAAAAGAGGGAGGGCCCTACAATGAGCAGTTCTTC CASSPKEGGPYNEQFF
TRBJ1-2 TRBD1 TRBV12-3/TRBV12-4 13 many TGTGCCAGCAGTTTGCGCCGGGACAGGGGCTACACCTTC CASSLRRDRGYTF
TRBJ2-1 TRBD2 TRBV20-1 17 NA TGCAGTGCTAGAGATCGAACGGGAGGCCCGTTATTTGGTGAGCAGTTCTTC CSARDRTGGPLFGEQFF
TRBJ1-1 NA TRBV5-1 19 many TGCGCCAGCAGCTTGGTTCTTGTGACAGGTGGGGCCATGAACACTGAAGCTTTCTTT CASSLVLVTGGAMNTEAFF
TRBJ2-1 TRBD2 TRBV6-5 16 many TGTGCCAGCAGTTACTCGAGTCTAGCGGGAGGGTATGAGCAGTTCTTC CASSYSSLAGGYEQFF
TRBJ2-1 TRBD1 TRBV7-9 16 NA TGTGCCAGCAGCTTAGCTTATGGACAGGGGGAAGTTGAGCAGTTCTTC CASSLAYGQGEVEQFF
TRBJ2-3 TRBD1 TRBV5-1 16 many TGCGCCAGCAGCTCCCCGGGACAGGGCCCCACAGATACGCAGTATTTT CASSSPGQGPTDTQYF
TRBJ2-5 NA TRBV6-2/TRBV6-3 15 many TGTGCCAGCAGTTACGGACAGTCTTTTCAAGAGACCCAGTACTTC CASSYGQSFQETQYF
TRBJ2-5 TRBD1 TRBV25-1 17 NA TGTGCCAGCAGTGAGTGGTTGACAGGGGGGTTGGAAGAGACCCAGTACTTC CASSEWLTGGLEETQYF
TRBJ2-5 TRBD2 TRBV7-3 16 many TGTGCCAGCAGCTTAACTAGCGGGAGGGCCGGAGAGACCCAGTACTTC CASSLTSGRAGETQYF
TRBJ2-3 NA TRBV6-5 15 NA TGTGCCAGCAGTTACTCTCCAGAGGGGACAGATACGCAGTATTTT CASSYSPEGTDTQYF
TRBJ2-7 NA TRBV7-9 11 many TGTGCCAGCAGCTCCTTGTACGAGCAGTACTTC CASSSLYEQYF
TRBJ2-3 TRBD2 TRBV20-1 16 NA TGCAGTGCTAGAGATGGCGGGAGGGGCGGCACAGATACGCAGTATTTT CSARDGGRGGTDTQYF
TRBJ1-6 NA TRBV20-1 18 many TGCAGTGCTAGAGACGATTTGGGAGACTCCCGCTATAATTCACCCCTCCACTTT CSARDDLGDSRYNSPLHF
TRBJ2-7 TRBD2 TRBV5-1 14 NA TGCGCCAGCAGCTCGACTAGCGGGGGGTACGAGCAGTACTTC CASSSTSGGYEQYF
TRBJ2-5 NA TRBV7-6 14 NA TGTGCCAGCAGTAGTAGAGACTATCAAGAGACCCAGTACTTC CASSSRDYQETQYF
TRBJ2-7 NA TRBV4-1 13 many TGCGCCAGCAGCCAGGGGGCTTTTTCCGAGCAGTACTTC CASSQGAFSEQYF
TRBJ2-5 NA TRBV28 11 many TGTGCCAGCAGCGAAGGGGAGACCCAGTACTTC CASSEGETQYF
TRBJ2-2 TRBD2 TRBV29-1 16 many TGCAGCGCCTTGACTAGCGGGAGGACGAACACCGGGGAGCTGTTTTTT CSALTSGRTNTGELFF
TRBJ2-7 NA TRBV20-1 13 many TGCAGTGCTATTGGGGATAGCCCCTACGAGCAGTACTTC CSAIGDSPYEQYF
TRBJ2-5 NA TRBV7-9 16 many TGTGCCAGCAGCTTATATCCCCCCGCAGCCCAAGAGACCCAGTACTTC CASSLYPPAAQETQYF
TRBJ1-2 NA TRBV5-8 12 NA TGTGCCAGCAGCCCGCCTCTAAAGGGCTACACCTTC CASSPPLKGYTF
TRBJ2-1 NA TRBV12-3/TRBV12-4 12 NA TGTGCCAGCAGTGCTCAGAAGTGGGAGCAGTTCTTC CASSAQKWEQFF
TRBJ2-7 TRBD2 TRBV28 15 many TGTGCCAGCACCTTGGGTCCGGGACTATCCTACGAGCAGTACTTC CASTLGPGLSYEQYF
TRBJ1-1 NA TRBV2 13 few TGTGCCAGCAGGGTGATTGGGAACACTGAAGCTTTCTTT CASRVIGNTEAFF
TRBJ2-1 TRBD2 TRBV28 15 many TGTGCCAGCAGTTTAGGACTAGCGCCCAGGAATGAGCAGTTCTTC CASSLGLAPRNEQFF
TRBJ2-1 NA TRBV5-6 15 many TGTGCCAGCAGCCACCGGGAGAAGACCCCGAATGAGCAGTTCTTC CASSHREKTPNEQFF
TRBJ1-2 NA TRBV3-1 15 many TGTGCCAGCAGCCACGGGTGGGCAGGGGTCTATGGCTACACCTTC CASSHGWAGVYGYTF
TRBJ2-1 NA TRBV27 13 many TGTGCCAGCAGTTTTAGCTCCTACAATGAGCAGTTCTTC CASSFSSYNEQFF
TRBJ2-7 NA TRBV7-9 14 many TGTGCCAGCAGAGCGGACAGCCTCCCCTACGAGCAGTACTTC CASRADSLPYEQYF
TRBJ1-5 NA TRBV6-5 15 many TGTGCCAGCAGTTACTCCGGTCGAGTGAATCAGCCCCAGCATTTT CASSYSGRVNQPQHF
TRBJ1-4 NA TRBV4-1 15 medium-sized TGCGCCAGCAGCCAAAGACAACCAAATAATGAAAAACTGTTTTTT CASSQRQPNNEKLFF
TRBJ2-7 NA TRBV28 15 few TGTGCCAGCAGCCGATTGACGGACAGTCACTACGAGCAGTACTTC CASSRLTDSHYEQYF
TRBJ2-7 NA TRBV29-1 15 many TGCAGCGCCCGGACAATCAATGGGGGAGCCTACGAGCAGTACTTC CSARTINGGAYEQYF
TRBJ2-5 NA TRBV7-2 13 many TGTGCCAGCAGCACCGTGGAGGGAGGGACCCAGTACTTC CASSTVEGGTQYF
TRBJ1-5 NA TRBV10-3 13 many TGTGCCATCAGTGAAGGGACCAATCAGCCCCAGCATTTT CAISEGTNQPQHF
TRBJ2-1 TRBD2 TRBV7-8 12 many TGTGCCAGCAGGGGACTAGTCAATGAGCAGTTCTTC CASRGLVNEQFF
TRBJ2-2 NA TRBV4-3 17 many TGCGCCAGCAGCCAAGAGTCCCGAGGACAGTGGACCGGGGAGCTGTTTTTT CASSQESRGQWTGELFF
TRBJ1-2 TRBD1 TRBV28 13 few TGTGCCAGCAGGGCGCTCAGGGGGCTTGGCTACACCTTC CASRALRGLGYTF
TRBJ2-3 NA TRBV7-8 17 few TGTGCCAGCAGCTACCCCCTCGAGAGGGTCGGGGAGACTACGCAGTATTTT CASSYPLERVGETTQYF
TRBJ2-7 NA TRBV4-1 18 many TGCGCCAGCAGCCAAGAAAGGGTCGGCTCAACGGGCTCCTACGAGCAGTACTTC CASSQERVGSTGSYEQYF
TRBJ1-1 TRBD1 TRBV29-1 17 many TGCAGCGTTGGGTTGTGGGACAGCCTTATCGTGAACACTGAAGCTTTCTTT CSVGLWDSLIVNTEAFF
TRBJ2-1 TRBD2 TRBV28 16 many TGTGCCAGCAGTTCTCGACTAGCCATTCTCTACAATGAGCAGTTCTTC CASSSRLAILYNEQFF
TRBJ2-3 NA TRBV29-1 13 many TGCAGCGCCGAGGGGGTCAGCGCAGATACGCAGTATTTT CSAEGVSADTQYF
TRBJ2-7 NA TRBV12-3/TRBV12-4 13 NA TGTGCCAGCAGTTTGGCCCCCTCCTACGAGCAGTACTTC CASSLAPSYEQYF
TRBJ2-7 TRBD1 TRBV12-3/TRBV12-4 15 many TGTGCCAGCAGTGGCCGGGACAGGAACTCCTACGAGCAGTACTTC CASSGRDRNSYEQYF
TRBJ2-1 NA TRBV7-9 15 NA TGTGCCACCCATGGGTGGACCAGCTCCTACAATGAGCAGTTCTTC CATHGWTSSYNEQFF
TRBJ2-7 NA TRBV7-3 14 many TGTGCCAGCAGCCCTAGCGATCTCTCCTACGAGCAGTACTTC CASSPSDLSYEQYF
TRBJ2-7 TRBD2 TRBV27 16 many TGTGCCAGCAGTTTTTCACTAGCGGGAGCCTCCTACGAGCAGTACTTC CASSFSLAGASYEQYF
TRBJ2-7 NA TRBV6-5 15 many TGTGCCAGCAGTTACGAGGGTACGGGGGCCTACGAGCAGTACTTC CASSYEGTGAYEQYF
TRBJ2-1 TRBD2 TRBV2 14 many TGTGCCAGCAGTGAAGGGGTAGCGGGAGATGAGCAGTTCTTC CASSEGVAGDEQFF
TRBJ2-3 NA TRBV9 15 many TGTGCCAGCAGCGTATCGGGCAGGGGACAAGATACGCAGTATTTT CASSVSGRGQDTQYF